One sample yielded the 21 T cell receptor beta chains listed below, sequenced in a study of T-cell reconstitution after alpha-beta-depleted transplantation in children. TCRbeta library preparation incorporated unique molecular identifiers. TCRdb re-analysed the PCR reads in MiXCR, keeping a single row per CDR3 protein. The sample includes fewer than 750,000 distinct CDR3 sequences, about 23% of them seen just once. Source: PBMCs, mostly from graft donor cells, taken 360 days after TCRalphabeta/CD19-depleted stem cell transplant. The receptor source for this set is a boy younger than two who had a stem cell transplant for acute myeloid leukemia, so the T cells may come from the graft donor.

The CDR3: CASSQEGARLRQFF. The CDR3 DNA sequence: TGTGCCAGCAGCCAAGAAGGGGCTCGATTAAGGCAGTTCTTC. The chain joins TRBV4-2 to TRBJ2-1; a weak D match, TRBD1 (5 bases). The CDR3 spans 14 residues. Germline V CDR1 and CDR2: LGHNA, YNFKEQ. Trimming took off 0 bases at V and 12 bases at J, with 15 bases between the two ends.

V is TRBV20-1 and J is TRBJ1-6; tentatively, D is TRBD1 (6 bases). This CDR3 has 17 residues. Trimming took 3 bases from V and 6 from J, leaving 21 bases between them. Germline V lookup: CDR1 DFQATT, CDR2 SNEGSKA (reference sequence). The CDR3 sequence is CSASSPQDRSPNSPLHF. CDR3 bases: TGCAGTGCTAGTTCTCCCCAAGACAGGAGCCCTAATTCACCCCTCCACTTT.

There are many counts of this clonotype. The gene calls are TRBV6-2 or TRBV6-3 and TRBJ2-1, with TRBD2 matching over 16 bases. The CDR3 totals 15 residues. Unmatched junction bases numbered 8, after V lost 2 bases and J lost 16 bases. Germline V gene lookup returns CDR1 MNHEY and CDR2 SVGEGT. CDR3 amino acids: CASSYSGTSGGAGFF. Written as DNA, the CDR3 is TGTGCCAGCAGTTACAGCGGGACTAGCGGGGGGGCCGGTTTCTTC.

The chain carries TRBV28 and TRBJ2-5; TRBD1 might be the D (6 bases). Germline CDR1 is MDHEN and CDR2 is SYDVKM. The CDR3 runs 18 residues. Trimming took 2 bases from V and 4 from J, leaving 23 bases between them. This CDR3 is CASSLNFAGTRNGETQYF. CDR3 coding DNA: TGTGCCAGCAGTTTAAATTTTGCCGGGACACGAAACGGAGAGACCCAGTACTTC.

This clonotype was recorded a few times. This chain connects TRBV12-3 or TRBV12-4 to TRBJ2-3, with D tentatively TRBD1 (5 bases). The CDR3 totals 15 residues. V gave up 1 base and J gave up 2 bases, with 10 bases separating them. The CDR3 nucleotides read TGTGCCAGCAGTTTAGTAGGGGAAGACACAGATACGCAGTATTTT. Its protein product is CASSLVGEDTDTQYF.

In its sample, this clonotype was seen many times. This chain links TRBV6-1 with TRBJ2-1; maybe TRBD1 (5 bases). The germline V and J ends were trimmed by 10 bases and 9 bases, with 22 bases remaining between them. The CDR3 sequence is 14 residues long. The V gene's germline CDR1 is MNHNS and CDR2 SASEGT. CDR3 residues: CATGGQVMDPEQFF. The CDR3 nucleotides read TGTGCCACGGGCGGACAAGTTATGGATCCTGAGCAGTTCTTC.

J is TRBJ2-5 and V is TRBV6-4, with D possibly being TRBD2 (6 bases). V was cut by 8 bases and J by 1 base, with 20 bases left in between. The CDR3 is 16 amino acids. Germline CDR1 reads MRHNA; CDR2 reads SNTAGT. Written as DNA, the CDR3 is TGTGCCAGCTACTCGTGCCCAGGAGGGATCCAAGAGACCCAGTACTTC. Translated: CASYSCPGGIQETQYF.

This clonotype was seen at least ten times. The V gene is TRBV28, the J gene TRBJ2-4, with TRBD2 matching 7 bases. After removal of 9 bases from V and 6 bases from J, the junction contained 11 bases not matched to a gene. This CDR3 contains 14 residues. Germline V gives CDR1 MDHEN, CDR2 SYDVKM. Written as DNA, the CDR3 is TGTGCCAGTCTCGGGGGGTTTTGGGGAAACATTCAGTACTTC. This encodes CASLGGFWGNIQYF.

The chain joins TRBV6-1 to TRBJ2-1; 9 nucleotides agree with TRBD2. This CDR3 spans 15 amino acids. Germline CDR1 and CDR2: MNHNS and SASEGT. The V and J ends lost 9 bases and 5 bases, in that order; junction bases with no gene match: 11. DNA for the CDR3: TGTGCCAGTTATAGGGCGGGGGGGCGCCACAATGAGCAGTTCTTC. Translating gives CASYRAGGRHNEQFF.

The chain is built from TRBV20-1 and TRBJ2-1, with 8 positions matching TRBD1. CDR1 and CDR2 (germline): DFQATT, SNEGSKA (reference sequence). J was trimmed by 6 bases and V by 0 bases; bases with no gene match: 7. This CDR3 comprises 15 residues. CDR3 nucleotides: TGCAGTGCTAGAGAGGCAGGGGGCCCGACCAATGAGCAGTTCTTC. It yields the protein CSAREAGGPTNEQFF.

CDR3 in DNA: TGCGCCAGCAGTTCCGGACAACACTTGGGGGACACTGAAGCTTTCTTT. Translating it yields CASSSGQHLGDTEAFF. V gene TRBV5-1 combines with J gene TRBJ1-1, with D maybe TRBD1 (5 bases). The germline V gene encodes CDR1 SGHRS and CDR2 YFSETQ. This CDR3 region has 16 residues. V gave up 5 bases and J gave up 3 bases, with 20 bases separating them.

This clonotype was seen ten or more times. The chain joins TRBV12-3 or TRBV12-4 to TRBJ2-1, with D tentatively TRBD1 (5 bases). Trimming removed 6 bases from V and 7 bases from J, with 10 bases in between. The CDR3 is made up of 12 amino acids. CDR3 DNA sequence: TGTGCCAGCAGCTTAAGGGGAAATGAGCAGTTCTTC. Protein product: CASSLRGNEQFF.

This clonotype was seen only a few times. This CDR3 reads CASRPSRDRGIYEQYF. The CDR3 bases are TGTGCCAGCAGGCCCTCCCGGGACAGGGGGATCTACGAGCAGTACTTC. The gene calls are TRBV5-6 and TRBJ2-7; 11 positions match TRBD1. V trimming: 5 bases; J trimming: 3 bases; junction bases outside the gene matches: 10. The germline gives CDR1 SGHDT, CDR2 YYEEEE. This CDR3 is built from 16 residues. The full variable domain, in which reference TRBV5-6 and TRBJ2-7 provide the parts outside the CDR3, is DAGVTQSPTHLIKTRGQQVTLRCSPKSGHDTVSWYQQALGQGPQFIFQYYEEEERQRGNFPDRFSGHQFPNYSSELNVNALLLGDSALYLCASRPSRDRGIYEQYFGPGTRLTVT.

This clonotype was counted at least ten times. The V gene is TRBV29-1, the J gene TRBJ1-1; D possibly corresponds to TRBD1 (6 bases). The V end was cut by 4 bases, the J end by 0 bases, with 12 bases between. Germline V lookup: CDR1 SQVTM, CDR2 ANQGSEA. The CDR3 length is 14 residues. The CDR3 spells CSVGRTALNTEAFF. For the CDR3, the DNA is TGCAGCGTTGGCCGGACAGCCCTGAACACTGAAGCTTTCTTT.

The rearrangement links TRBV6-2 or TRBV6-3 to TRBJ2-1; TRBD1 matches 7 bases. V was clipped by 2 bases and J by 5 bases; unmatched bases: 0. The CDR3 runs 13 residues. Germline lookup yields CDR1 MNHEY and CDR2 SVGEGT. The DNA of the CDR3 is TGTGCCAGCAGTTACACAGGGGACAATGAGCAGTTCTTC. Translation gives CASSYTGDNEQFF.

The chain is built from TRBV12-3 or TRBV12-4 and TRBJ2-5, with 8 bases fitting TRBD2. V shed 4 bases and J 3 bases; nucleotides not matched to a gene: 13. The CDR3 runs 17 residues. As DNA, the CDR3 is TGTGCCAGCAGTTCTCCCCCGCGGGGGGCGTTAGAAGAGACCCAGTACTTC. Protein product: CASSSPPRGALEETQYF.

The genes are TRBV24-1 and TRBJ2-1; 7 bases match TRBD2. Trimming took 3 bases from V and 0 from J; bases not matched to a gene: 4. The CDR3 consists of 16 residues. CDR1 is KGHDR and CDR2 is SFDVKD in the germline V gene. The CDR3 DNA reads TGTGCCACCAGTGATGTGGGCGGGAGCTCCTACAATGAGCAGTTCTTC. Its protein is CATSDVGGSSYNEQFF.

The genes are TRBV7-2 and TRBJ2-5; 9 positions match TRBD2. This CDR3 has 15 residues. The V and J ends lost 1 base and 4 bases, in that order; junction bases with no gene match: 4. Germline V gene sequence: CDR1 SGHTA, CDR2 FQGNSA. In DNA form, the CDR3 reads TGTGCCAGCAGCTTAGGGACTAGCGTCCCAGAGACCCAGTACTTC. Its translation: CASSLGTSVPETQYF.

This clonotype came up a few times. CDR3 nucleotides: TGCGCCAGCAGCCCCGAACAGGATCAACCCTACGAGCAGTACGTC. The encoded protein is CASSPEQDQPYEQYV. The V gene is TRBV4-1, the J gene TRBJ2-7, with D maybe TRBD1 (5 bases). The CDR3 contains 15 residues. Germline V gives CDR1 MGHRA, CDR2 YSYEKL. Trimming pared 4 bases from V and 2 bases from J, leaving 15 bases between.

CDR3 residues: CSAKAAYEQYV. DNA of the CDR3: TGCAGTGCAAAAGCGGCCTACGAGCAGTACGTC. This sequence joins TRBV20-1 and TRBJ2-7; weak D call: TRBD2 (5 bases). The CDR3 loop spans 11 amino acids. Looked up from germline, CDR1 is DFQATT and CDR2 is SNEGSKA (reference sequence). V lost 6 bases to trimming and J lost 2 bases, with 8 bases between them.

The chain uses TRBV5-1 and TRBJ2-1; 12 nucleotides align to TRBD2. The CDR3 covers 16 residues. CDR1 SGHRS and CDR2 YFSETQ come from the germline V gene. J lost 4 bases, V lost 3 bases, and 5 bases had no gene match. Here the CDR3 reads CASSSSGGASYNEQFF. In nucleotides, the CDR3 is TGCGCCAGCAGCTCTAGCGGGGGGGCTTCTTACAATGAGCAGTTCTTC. The variable domain in full, completed from reference TRBV5-1 and TRBJ2-1, reads KAGVTQTPRYLIKTRGQQVTLSCSPISGHRSVSWYQQTPGQGLQFLFEYFSETQRNKGNFPGRFSGRQFSNSRSEMNVSTLELGDSALYLCASSSSGGASYNEQFFGPGTRLTVL.